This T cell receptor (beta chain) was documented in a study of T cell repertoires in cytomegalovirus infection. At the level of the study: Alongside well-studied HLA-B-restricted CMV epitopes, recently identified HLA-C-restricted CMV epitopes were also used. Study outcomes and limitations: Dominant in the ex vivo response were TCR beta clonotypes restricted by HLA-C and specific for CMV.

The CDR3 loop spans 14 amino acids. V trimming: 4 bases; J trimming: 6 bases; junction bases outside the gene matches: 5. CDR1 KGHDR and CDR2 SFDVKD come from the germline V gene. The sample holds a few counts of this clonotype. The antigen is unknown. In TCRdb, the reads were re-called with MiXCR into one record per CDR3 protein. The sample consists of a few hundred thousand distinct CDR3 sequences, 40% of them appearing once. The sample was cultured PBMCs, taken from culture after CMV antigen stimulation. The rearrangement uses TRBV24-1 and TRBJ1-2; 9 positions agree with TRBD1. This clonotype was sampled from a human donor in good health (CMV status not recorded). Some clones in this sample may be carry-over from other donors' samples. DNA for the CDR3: TGTGCCACCAGTGACCCAGACAGGGGGAATGGCTACACCTTC. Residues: CATSDPDRGNGYTF.